A selection of T cell receptor beta chains follows, all from one sample in a study of T cells after yellow fever vaccination. TCRdb reanalysed the 5' RACE reads using MiXCR and keeps one entry per CDR3 protein. The table lists 450,000 to 600,000 distinct CDR3 sequences, about a sixth of them singletons. This material consisted of PBMCs, taken about 5 days after the first yellow fever vaccination. All receptors come from a man between 18 and 29 years old who received the YFV17D yellow fever vaccine. Both conserved end residues are part of each CDR3. Each record gives: J gene, D gene, V gene, CDR3 protein. A D gene is named only where the DNA matches it firmly.

TRBJ2-7 | . | TRBV6-1 | CASSEKVYEQYF
TRBJ2-5 | TRBD1 | TRBV10-3 | CAISAGQGVWGQETQYF
TRBJ1-6 | TRBD1 | TRBV12-3/TRBV12-4 | CASSLTGADSPLHF
TRBJ2-2 | TRBD2 | TRBV4-1 | CASRGTSGPNTGELFF
TRBJ2-1 | . | TRBV5-1 | CASSGLKGGGEQFF
TRBJ1-1 | . | TRBV9 | CASSKGTENEAFF
TRBJ1-6 | . | TRBV5-1 | CASSGRGGSNSPLHF
TRBJ2-5 | . | TRBV5-1 | CASNFRPAGKETQYF
TRBJ2-5 | TRBD1 | TRBV20-1 | CSATRDRQETQYF
TRBJ2-1 | . | TRBV2 | CASSDWQAVNNEQFF
TRBJ2-2 | . | TRBV10-3 | CAIKSGTVTGELFF
TRBJ2-7 | . | TRBV7-2 | CASSRNAASYEQYF
TRBJ2-5 | TRBD1 | TRBV12-3/TRBV12-4 | CASSPGDREETQYF
TRBJ1-1 | TRBD1 | TRBV5-1 | CASSRDRADTEAFF